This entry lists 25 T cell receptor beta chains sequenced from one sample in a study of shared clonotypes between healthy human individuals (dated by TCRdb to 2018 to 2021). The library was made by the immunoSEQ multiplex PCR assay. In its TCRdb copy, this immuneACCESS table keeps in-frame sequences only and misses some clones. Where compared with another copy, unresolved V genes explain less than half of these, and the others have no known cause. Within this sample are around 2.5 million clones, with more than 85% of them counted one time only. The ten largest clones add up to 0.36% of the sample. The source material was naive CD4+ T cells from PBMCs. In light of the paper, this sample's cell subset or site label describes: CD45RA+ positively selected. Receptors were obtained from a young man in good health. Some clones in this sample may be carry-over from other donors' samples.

The CDR3 sequence is CASSFQQGANSPLHF. In DNA, the CDR3 is TGTGCCAGCAGCTTCCAACAGGGCGCAAATTCACCCCTCCACTTT. The chain employs TRBV7-3 and TRBJ1-6; a weak D match, TRBD1 (6 bases). The germline gives CDR1 SGHTA, CDR2 FQGTGA. The ends were cut back, 3 bases at V and 7 bases at J, with 13 bases in the middle. The CDR3 is made up of 15 amino acids.

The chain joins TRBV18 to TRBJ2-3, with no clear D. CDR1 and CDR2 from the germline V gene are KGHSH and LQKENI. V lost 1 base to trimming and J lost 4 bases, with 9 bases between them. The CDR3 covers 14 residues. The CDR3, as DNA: TGTGCCAGCTCACCACTTAACAGCCCAGATACGCAGTATTTT. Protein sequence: CASSPLNSPDTQYF.

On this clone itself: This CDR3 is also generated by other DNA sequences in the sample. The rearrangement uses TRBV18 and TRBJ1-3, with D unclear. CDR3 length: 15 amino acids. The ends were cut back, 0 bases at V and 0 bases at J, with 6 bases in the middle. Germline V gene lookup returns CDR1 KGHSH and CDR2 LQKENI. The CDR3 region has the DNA TGTGCCAGCTCACCACCGGGGAACTCTGGAAACACCATATATTTT. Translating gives CASSPPGNSGNTIYF.

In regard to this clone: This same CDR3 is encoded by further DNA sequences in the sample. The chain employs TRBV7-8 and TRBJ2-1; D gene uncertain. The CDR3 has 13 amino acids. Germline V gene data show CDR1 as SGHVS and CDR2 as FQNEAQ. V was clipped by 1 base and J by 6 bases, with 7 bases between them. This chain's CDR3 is CASSLGPSNEQFF. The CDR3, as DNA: TGTGCCAGCAGCTTAGGTCCTAGCAATGAGCAGTTCTTC.

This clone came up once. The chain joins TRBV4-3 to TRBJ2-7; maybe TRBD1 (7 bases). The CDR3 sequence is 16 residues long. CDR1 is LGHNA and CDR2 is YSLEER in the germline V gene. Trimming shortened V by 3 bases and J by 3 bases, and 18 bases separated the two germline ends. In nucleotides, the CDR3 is TGCGCCAGCAGCCAGACGACAGGGACTCAAAACTACGAGCAGTACTTC. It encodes CASSQTTGTQNYEQYF.

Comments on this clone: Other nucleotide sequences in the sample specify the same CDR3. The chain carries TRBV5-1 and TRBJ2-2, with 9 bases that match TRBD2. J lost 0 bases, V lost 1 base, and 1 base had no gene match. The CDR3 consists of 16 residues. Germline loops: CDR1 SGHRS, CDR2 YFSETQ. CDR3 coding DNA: TGCGCCAGCAGCTTGCTAGCGGGGTCGAACACCGGGGAGCTGTTTTTT. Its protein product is CASSLLAGSNTGELFF.

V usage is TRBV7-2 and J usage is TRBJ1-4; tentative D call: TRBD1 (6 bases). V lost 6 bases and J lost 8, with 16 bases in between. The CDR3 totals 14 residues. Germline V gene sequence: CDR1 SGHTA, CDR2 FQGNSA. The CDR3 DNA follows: TGTGCCAGCAGACCCACAGGGTTTTACGAAAAACTGTTTTTT. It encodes CASRPTGFYEKLFF.

The CDR3 sequence: CASSQDRGLYNEQFF. The CDR3 nucleotides are TGTGCCAGTAGTCAAGACAGGGGGCTATACAATGAGCAGTTCTTC. The rearrangement uses TRBV19 and TRBJ2-1; 10 bases match TRBD1. Germline CDR1 reads LNHDA; CDR2 reads SQIVND (reference sequence). The length of the CDR3 is 15 residues. The V gene end was trimmed by 5 bases and the J gene end by 4 bases; junction bases not matched to a gene: 5.

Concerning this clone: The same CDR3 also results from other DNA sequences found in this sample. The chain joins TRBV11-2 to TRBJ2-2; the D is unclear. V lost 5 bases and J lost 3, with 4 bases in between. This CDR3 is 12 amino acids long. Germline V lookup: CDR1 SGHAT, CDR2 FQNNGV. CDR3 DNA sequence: TGTGCCAGCAGCCCTCACACCGGGGAGCTGTTTTTT. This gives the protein CASSPHTGELFF.

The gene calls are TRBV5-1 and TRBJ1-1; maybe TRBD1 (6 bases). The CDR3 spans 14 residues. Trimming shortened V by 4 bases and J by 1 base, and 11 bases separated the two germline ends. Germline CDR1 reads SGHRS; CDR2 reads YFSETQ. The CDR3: CASSASTGNTEAFF. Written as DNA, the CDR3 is TGCGCCAGCAGCGCGTCGACAGGGAACACTGAAGCTTTCTTT.

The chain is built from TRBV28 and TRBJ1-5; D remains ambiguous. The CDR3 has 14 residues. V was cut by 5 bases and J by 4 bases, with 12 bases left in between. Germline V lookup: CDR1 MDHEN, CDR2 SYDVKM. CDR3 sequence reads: CASSDPRGNQPQHF. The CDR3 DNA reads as TGTGCCAGCAGTGACCCCCGCGGGAATCAGCCCCAGCATTTT.

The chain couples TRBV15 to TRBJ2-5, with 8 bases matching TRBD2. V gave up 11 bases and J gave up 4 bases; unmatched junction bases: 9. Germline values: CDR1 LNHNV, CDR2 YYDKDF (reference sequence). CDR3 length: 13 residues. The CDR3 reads CAVGREGLETQYF. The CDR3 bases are TGTGCCGTCGGGAGGGAGGGGCTAGAGACCCAGTACTTC.

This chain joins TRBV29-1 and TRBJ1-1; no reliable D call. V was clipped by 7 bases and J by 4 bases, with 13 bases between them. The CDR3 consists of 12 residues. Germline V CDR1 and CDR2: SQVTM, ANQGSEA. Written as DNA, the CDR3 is TGCAGCGGAGAAATCACTGGCACTGAAGCTTTCTTT. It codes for CSGEITGTEAFF.

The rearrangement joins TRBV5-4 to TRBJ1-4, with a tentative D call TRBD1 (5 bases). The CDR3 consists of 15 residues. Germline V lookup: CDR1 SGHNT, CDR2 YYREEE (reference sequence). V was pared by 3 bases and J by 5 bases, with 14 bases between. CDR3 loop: CASSSAGGLNEKLFF. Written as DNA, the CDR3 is TGTGCCAGCAGCTCAGCTGGGGGACTCAATGAAAAACTGTTTTTT.

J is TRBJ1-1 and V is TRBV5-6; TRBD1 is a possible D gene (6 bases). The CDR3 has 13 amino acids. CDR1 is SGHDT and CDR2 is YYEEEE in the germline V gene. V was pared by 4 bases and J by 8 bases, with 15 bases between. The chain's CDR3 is CASSLGGGREAFF. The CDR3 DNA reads TGTGCCAGCAGCCTTGGCGGGGGCCGGGAAGCTTTCTTT.

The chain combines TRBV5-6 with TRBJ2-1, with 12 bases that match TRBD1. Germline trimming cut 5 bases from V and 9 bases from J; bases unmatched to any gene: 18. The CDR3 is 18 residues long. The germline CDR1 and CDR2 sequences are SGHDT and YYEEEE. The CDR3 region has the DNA TGTGCCAGCAGAGCGAGTCGGGACAGGGGGCCATCTTCACCTGAGCAGTTCTTC. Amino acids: CASRASRDRGPSSPEQFF. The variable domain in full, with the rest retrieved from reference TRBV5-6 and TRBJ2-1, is DAGVTQSPTHLIKTRGQQVTLRCSPKSGHDTVSWYQQALGQGPQFIFQYYEEEERQRGNFPDRFSGHQFPNYSSELNVNALLLGDSALYLCASRASRDRGPSSPEQFFGPGTRLTVL.

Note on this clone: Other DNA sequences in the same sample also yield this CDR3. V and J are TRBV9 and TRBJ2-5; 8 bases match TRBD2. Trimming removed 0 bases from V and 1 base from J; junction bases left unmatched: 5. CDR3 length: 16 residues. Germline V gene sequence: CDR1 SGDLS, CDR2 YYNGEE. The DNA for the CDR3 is TGTGCCAGCAGCGTAGGAAGCGGGAGAGGCCAAGAGACCCAGTACTTC. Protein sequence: CASSVGSGRGQETQYF.

CDR3 sequence reads: CASSPIGEYNEQFF. CDR3 bases: TGTGCCAGCAGCCCGATAGGCGAATACAATGAGCAGTTCTTC. This sequence joins TRBV7-8 and TRBJ2-1, with unresolved D. CDR3 length: 14 residues. Germline CDR1 is SGHVS and CDR2 is FQNEAQ. Trimming shortened V by 5 bases and J by 4 bases, and 12 bases separated the two germline ends.

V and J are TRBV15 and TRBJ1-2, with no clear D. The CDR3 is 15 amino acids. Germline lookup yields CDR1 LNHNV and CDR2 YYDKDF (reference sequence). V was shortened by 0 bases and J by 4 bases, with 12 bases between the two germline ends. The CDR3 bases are TGTGCCACCAGCAGAGACCCATCAGGAGGCTATGGCTACACCTTC. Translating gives CATSRDPSGGYGYTF.

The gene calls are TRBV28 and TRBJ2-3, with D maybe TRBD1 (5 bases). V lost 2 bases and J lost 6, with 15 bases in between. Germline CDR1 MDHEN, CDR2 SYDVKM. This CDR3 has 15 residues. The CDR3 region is CASSLVLGWGDTQYF. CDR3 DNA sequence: TGTGCCAGCAGTTTAGTTTTGGGTTGGGGCGATACGCAGTATTTT.

CDR3 nucleotides: TGTGCCAGCACGTTTACTAGCGGGACGAATGAGCAGTTCTTC. Amino acids: CASTFTSGTNEQFF. V is TRBV7-9 and J is TRBJ2-1; 10 bases match TRBD2. Germline V gene data show CDR1 as SEHNR and CDR2 as FQNEAQ (reference sequence). The CDR3 is 14 amino acids. V dropped 7 bases and J dropped 7; count of bases not matched to a gene: 7.

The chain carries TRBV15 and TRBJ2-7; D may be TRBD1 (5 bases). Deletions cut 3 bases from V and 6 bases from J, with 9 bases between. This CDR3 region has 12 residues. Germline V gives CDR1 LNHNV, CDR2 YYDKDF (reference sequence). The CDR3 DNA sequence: TGTGCCACCAGCAGTAAAGGGGTCGAGCAGTACTTC. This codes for CATSSKGVEQYF.

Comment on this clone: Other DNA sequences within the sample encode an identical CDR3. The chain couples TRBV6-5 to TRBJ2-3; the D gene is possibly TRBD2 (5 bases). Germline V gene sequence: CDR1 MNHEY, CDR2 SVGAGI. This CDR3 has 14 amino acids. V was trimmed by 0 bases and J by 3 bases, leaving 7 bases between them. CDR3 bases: TGTGCCAGCAGTTACTCACGGGGAACAGATACGCAGTATTTT. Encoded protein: CASSYSRGTDTQYF.

Written as DNA, the CDR3 is TGTGCCAGCAGCATACGACAGGGGACTGAAGCTTTCTTT. As protein: CASSIRQGTEAFF. The gene calls are TRBV7-8 and TRBJ1-1, with 8 bases fitting TRBD1. The CDR3 extends over 13 amino acids. J was trimmed by 5 bases and V by 5 bases; bases with no gene match: 4. CDR1 and CDR2 (germline): SGHVS, FQNEAQ.

In nucleotides, the CDR3 is TGTGCCAGCAGCGGGACAGGGAGAAACACTGAAGCTTTCTTT. It codes for CASSGTGRNTEAFF. The chain recombines TRBV14 with TRBJ1-1; 9 positions match TRBD1. This CDR3 region has 14 residues. Germline CDR1 SGHDN, CDR2 FVKESK. Trimming removed 5 bases from V and 2 bases from J; junction bases left unmatched: 3. Together with reference TRBV14 and TRBJ1-1, the CDR3 gives the full variable domain: EAGVTQFPSHSVIEKGQTVTLRCDPISGHDNLYWYRRVMGKEIKFLLHFVKESKQDESGMPNNRFLAERTGGTYSTLKVQPAELEDSGVYFCASSGTGRNTEAFFGQGTRLTVV.